This T cell receptor (beta chain) was sequenced during a study of T cell repertoires in cytomegalovirus infection. Turning to the study itself: CMV epitopes, recently identified HLA-C-restricted and well-studied HLA-B-restricted, were used. An indication of both CMV infection and matching HLA type came from public TCR beta signatures.

This clonotype was counted between two and nine times. Its target is unknown. Per the germline V gene, CDR1 is MNHNY and CDR2 is SVGAGI (reference sequence). Trimming removed 5 bases from V and 10 bases from J, with 17 bases in between. This CDR3 has 13 residues. The study's findings and limits: Cumulative public TCR beta family frequency identified carriers of CMV plus the relevant HLA. There were HLA-C-restricted CMV-specific TCR beta clonotypes dominating the ex vivo response.

TCRdb passed the reads through MiXCR, listing each CDR3 protein once. Of about 920,000 distinct CDR3 sequences in the sample, about a third were seen once. This specimen was cultured CD8+ T cells from PBMCs, taken from culture after CMV antigen stimulation. This receptor was taken from a human donor in good health (CMV status not recorded). Some clones in this sample may be carry-over from other donors' samples. The chain carries TRBV6-6 and TRBJ1-1; D is possibly TRBD1 (5 bases). DNA for the CDR3: TGTGCCAGCAGTAGGGGACCGCCGATTGTAGCTTTCTTT. Its translation: CASSRGPPIVAFF.